This entry describes one TCR beta chain. Its specific antigen is unknown. No base qualities exist here, and no much larger clone lies one base off it. Donors were 39 systemically healthy Caucasian individuals from Russia aged 6 to 90 years. Each donor gave ten milliliters of peripheral blood, collected into EDTA-treated Vacutainer tubes. Ficoll-Paque density-gradient centrifugation was used to isolate PBMCs, with at least 6.5 million per sample. Total RNA, at least 6 micrograms per sample, was extracted from PBMCs with Trizol reagent. Naive CD45RAhigh/CD27high T cell percentages were measured by flow cytometry on a PBMC aliquot from every donor. From a lookup of the germline V gene, CDR1 and CDR2 are SQVTM and ANQGSEA. From its cysteine to its phenylalanine, the CDR3 spans 13 amino acids. Only the CDR3 DNA is retained, 39 bases long and in frame from the first base. Here V drops 4 bases and J drops 3 bases, and the junction holds 5 bases not matched to any gene.

This entry belongs to a study of blood T cells in healthy people across ages (dated by TCRdb to about 2015). For the wider study: Template switching captured roughly one uniquely barcoded TCR beta cDNA molecule per two T cells in model experiments. To avoid experimental bias, donors of different ages were spread randomly across the sequencing lanes. Age-related changes in TCR beta repertoire diversity were measured in the study by deep sequencing normalized with unique cDNA molecular identifiers. The donors were divided into four age groups: young (average around 15 years), middle-aged (around 41), aged (about 56) and long-lived (around 87). Using the same blood draw, the study looked at two additional independent replicas of 1 million unique cDNA reads for two donors, one aged 18 to 29 and the other aged 80 or older. Findings and caveats that apply to the study as a whole: Bulk unsorted PBMC profiling prevented conclusive comparison of naive and antigen-experienced compartments. Donor CMV infection status was unknown, potentially confounding age-related changes in expanded clonotypes. As age increased, observed TCR beta diversity per million T cells dropped in a roughly linear way, and a significant reduction was already evident by age 40. Compared with the aged group, the long-lived group had more naive CD4+ T cells, fewer expanded clones and increased TCR diversity, suggesting age selection. A strong correlation was found between observed TCR beta diversity and the percentage of naive T cells measured by flow cytometry. Total diversity estimates from one million sequenced T cells were considered lower bounds and underestimates.

Libraries were made using 5' RACE. For sequencing, an Illumina HiSeq 2500 was employed. A second PCR of roughly 7 to 11 cycles was performed with a sample-barcoded 5' primer and a J-beta primer mix. A unique molecular identifier was introduced onto each TCR beta cDNA molecule by a template-switch 5' adaptor carrying 12 random nucleotides. At least 2.5 million CDR3-containing paired-end reads were obtained from each sample. All of the RNA was converted into first-strand cDNA using the Mint cDNA synthesis kit, with a TRBC-specific oligonucleotide serving as the primer. After uracil-DNA glycosylase treatment, a first 18-cycle PCR used universal primers M1SS and BC2_uni_R on all cDNA. As for the authors' bioinformatics: Normalization of each sample was performed by random selection of 1 million high-quality reads, each carrying a distinct molecular identifier. Instead of being binned into consensus sequences, reads with shared molecular identifiers were discarded. MiTCR, set to a Q25 quality threshold and the strictest error-elimination algorithm, was used for CDR3 identification, clonotype clustering and error correction. A nonparametric unseen species model with Euler transformation was used to estimate lower-bound total TCR beta diversity. Through fastp at Q25 and MiXCR, TCRdb rebuilt clones from the public reads, retaining in-frame beta chains. Each entry is one CDR3 protein sequence, shown with its most common DNA and genes. The V and J calls, along with clone size, are taken from TCRdb and not from the paper's own processing. This sample has 780,000 or so distinct CDR3 sequences in its table, and more than 55% of those were observed once. Under 30% of the sample belongs to the ten largest clones.

The TCR originated in a middle-aged man in good health. The chain was built from TRBV29-1 and TRBJ1-1; 7 of the junction bases match TRBD1. Sequencing used blood. For the CDR3, the sequence is CSVGDRLYTEAFF. The nucleotide sequence is given as TGCAGCGTTGGGGACAGATTGTACACTGAAGCTTTCTTT.